The 2 T cell receptor beta chains below come from one sample, sequenced in a study of blood T cell repertoires in COVID-19. Only in-frame clones appear in the TCRdb table, and some are missing; sequencing was by immunoSEQ multiplex PCR. This table holds about 220,000 clones, roughly 85% found once. Sequencing was carried out using peripheral blood. The receptors derive from a woman in her sixties or seventies with COVID-19, enrolled during active disease.

CDR3 protein: CASSPSGTTDTQYF. The CDR3 region has the DNA TGTGCCAGCAGCCCTAGCGGGACTACAGATACGCAGTATTTT. The chain couples TRBV7-3 to TRBJ2-3; 9 bases agree with TRBD2. J gave up 3 bases and V 5 bases, and 3 bases lay outside the gene matches. CDR3 length equals 14 residues. CDR1 and CDR2 (germline): SGHTA, FQGTGA. Based on the CDR3 plus reference TRBV7-3 and TRBJ2-3, the full variable domain is GAGVSQTPSNKVTEKGKYVELRCDPISGHTALYWYRQSLGQGPEFLIYFQGTGAADDSGLPNDRFFAVRPEGSVSTLKIQRTERGDSAVYLCASSPSGTTDTQYFGPGTRLTVL.

The V and J genes are TRBV6-5 and TRBJ1-1, with 10 bases that match TRBD1. The CDR3 has 14 amino acids. Germline V CDR1 and CDR2: MNHEY, SVGAGI. Unmatched junction bases numbered 4, after V lost 7 bases and J lost 2 bases. This chain's CDR3 is CASKDRGLNTEAFF. The CDR3 DNA reads TGTGCCAGCAAAGACAGGGGGCTTAACACTGAAGCTTTCTTT.